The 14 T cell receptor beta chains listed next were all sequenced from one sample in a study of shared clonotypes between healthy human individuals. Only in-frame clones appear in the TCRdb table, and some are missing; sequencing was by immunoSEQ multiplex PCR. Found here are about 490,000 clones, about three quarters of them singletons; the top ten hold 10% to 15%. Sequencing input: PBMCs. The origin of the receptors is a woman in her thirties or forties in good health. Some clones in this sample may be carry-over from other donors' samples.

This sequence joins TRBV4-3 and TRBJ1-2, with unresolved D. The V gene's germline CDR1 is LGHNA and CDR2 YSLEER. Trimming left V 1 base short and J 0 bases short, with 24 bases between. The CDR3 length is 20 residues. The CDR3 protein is CASSQAPAFGVAVPNYGYTF. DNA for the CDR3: TGCGCCAGCAGCCAAGCCCCCGCTTTCGGGGTGGCAGTTCCTAACTATGGCTACACCTTC.

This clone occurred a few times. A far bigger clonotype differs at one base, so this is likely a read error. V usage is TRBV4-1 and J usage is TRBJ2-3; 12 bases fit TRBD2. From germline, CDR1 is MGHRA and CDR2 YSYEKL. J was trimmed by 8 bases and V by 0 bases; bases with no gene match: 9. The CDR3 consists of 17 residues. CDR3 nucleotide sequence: TGCGCCAGCAGCCAAGATCGTCAACTAGCGGGAGGTGGTACGCAGTATTTT. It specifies CASSQDRQLAGGGTQYF.

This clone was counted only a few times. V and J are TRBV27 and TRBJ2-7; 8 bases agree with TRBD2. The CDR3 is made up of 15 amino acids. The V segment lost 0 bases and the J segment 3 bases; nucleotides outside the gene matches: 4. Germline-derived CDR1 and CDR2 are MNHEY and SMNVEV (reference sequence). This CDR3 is CASSLSQGLGYEQYF. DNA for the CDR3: TGTGCCAGCAGTTTATCCCAGGGACTAGGCTACGAGCAGTACTTC.

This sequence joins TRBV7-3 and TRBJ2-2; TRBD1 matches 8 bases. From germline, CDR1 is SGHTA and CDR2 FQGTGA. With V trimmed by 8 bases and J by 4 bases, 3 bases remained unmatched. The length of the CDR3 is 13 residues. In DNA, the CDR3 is TGTGCCAGCGGACAGGGTTCCACCGGGGAGCTGTTTTTT. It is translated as CASGQGSTGELFF.

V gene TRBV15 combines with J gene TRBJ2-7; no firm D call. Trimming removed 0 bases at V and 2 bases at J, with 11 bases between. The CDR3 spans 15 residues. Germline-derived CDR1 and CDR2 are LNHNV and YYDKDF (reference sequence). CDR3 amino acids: CATSREGKRAYEQYF. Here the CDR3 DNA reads TGTGCCACCAGCAGAGAAGGGAAGCGTGCCTACGAGCAGTACTTC.

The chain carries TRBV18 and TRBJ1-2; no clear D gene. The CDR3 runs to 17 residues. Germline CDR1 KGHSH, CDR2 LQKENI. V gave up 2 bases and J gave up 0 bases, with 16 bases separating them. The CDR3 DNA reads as TGTGCCAGCTCACCAGACAACCGGGCAGAAGCTAACTATGGCTACACCTTC. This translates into CASSPDNRAEANYGYTF.

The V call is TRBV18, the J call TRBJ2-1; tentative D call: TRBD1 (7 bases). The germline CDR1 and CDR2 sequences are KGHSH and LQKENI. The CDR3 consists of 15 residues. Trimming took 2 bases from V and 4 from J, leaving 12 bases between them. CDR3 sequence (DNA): TGTGCCAGCTCACCAGGGGGGACAGTTTACAATGAGCAGTTCTTC. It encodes CASSPGGTVYNEQFF.

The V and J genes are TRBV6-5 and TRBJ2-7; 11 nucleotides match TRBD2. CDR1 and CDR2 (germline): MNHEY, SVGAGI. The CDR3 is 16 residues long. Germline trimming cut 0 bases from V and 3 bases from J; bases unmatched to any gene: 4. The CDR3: CASSYSLAGVVYEQYF. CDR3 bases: TGTGCCAGCAGTTACTCACTAGCGGGAGTAGTCTACGAGCAGTACTTC.

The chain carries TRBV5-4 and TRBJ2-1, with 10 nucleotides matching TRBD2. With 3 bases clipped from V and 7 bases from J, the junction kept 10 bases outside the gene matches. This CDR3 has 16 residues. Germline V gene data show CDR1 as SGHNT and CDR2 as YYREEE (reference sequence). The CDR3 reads CASSSQPSGSVNEQFF. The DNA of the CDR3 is TGTGCCAGCAGCTCCCAACCTAGCGGGAGCGTAAATGAGCAGTTCTTC.

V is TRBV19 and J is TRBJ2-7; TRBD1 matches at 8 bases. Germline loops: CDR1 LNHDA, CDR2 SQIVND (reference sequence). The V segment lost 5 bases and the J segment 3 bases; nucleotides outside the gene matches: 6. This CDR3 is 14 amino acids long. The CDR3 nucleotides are TGTGCCAGTAGTCGATGGACAGGGAACTACGAGCAGTACTTC. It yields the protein CASSRWTGNYEQYF. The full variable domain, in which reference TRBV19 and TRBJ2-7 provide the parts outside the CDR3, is DGGITQSPKYLFRKEGQNVTLSCEQNLNHDAMYWYRQDPGQGLRLIYYSQIVNDFQKGDIAEGYSVSREKKESFPLTVTSAQKNPTAFYLCASSRWTGNYEQYFGPGTRLTVT.

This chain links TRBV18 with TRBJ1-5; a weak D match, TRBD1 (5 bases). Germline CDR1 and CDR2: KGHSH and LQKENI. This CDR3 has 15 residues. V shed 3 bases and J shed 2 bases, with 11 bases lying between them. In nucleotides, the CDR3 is TGTGCCAGCTCACCGAGAGGGGACGGCAATCAGCCCCAGCATTTT. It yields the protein CASSPRGDGNQPQHF.

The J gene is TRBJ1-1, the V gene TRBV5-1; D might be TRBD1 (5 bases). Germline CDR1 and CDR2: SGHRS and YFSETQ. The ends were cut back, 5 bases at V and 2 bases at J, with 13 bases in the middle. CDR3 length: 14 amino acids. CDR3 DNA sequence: TGCGCCAGCAGATCCGGAGGGACTAACACTGAAGCTTTCTTT. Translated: CASRSGGTNTEAFF.

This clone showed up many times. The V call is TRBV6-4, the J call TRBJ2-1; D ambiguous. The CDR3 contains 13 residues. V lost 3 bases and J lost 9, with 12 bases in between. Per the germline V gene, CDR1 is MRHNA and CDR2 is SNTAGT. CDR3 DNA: TGTGCCAGCAGTGAGCGTCTATTGAGTGAGCAGTTCTTC. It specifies CASSERLLSEQFF.

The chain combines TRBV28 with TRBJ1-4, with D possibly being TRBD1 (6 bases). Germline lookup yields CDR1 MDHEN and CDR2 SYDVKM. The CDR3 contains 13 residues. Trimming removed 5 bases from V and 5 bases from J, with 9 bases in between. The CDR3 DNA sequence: TGTGCCAGCAGTAGGGGGAGGAATGAAAAACTGTTTTTT. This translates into CASSRGRNEKLFF.